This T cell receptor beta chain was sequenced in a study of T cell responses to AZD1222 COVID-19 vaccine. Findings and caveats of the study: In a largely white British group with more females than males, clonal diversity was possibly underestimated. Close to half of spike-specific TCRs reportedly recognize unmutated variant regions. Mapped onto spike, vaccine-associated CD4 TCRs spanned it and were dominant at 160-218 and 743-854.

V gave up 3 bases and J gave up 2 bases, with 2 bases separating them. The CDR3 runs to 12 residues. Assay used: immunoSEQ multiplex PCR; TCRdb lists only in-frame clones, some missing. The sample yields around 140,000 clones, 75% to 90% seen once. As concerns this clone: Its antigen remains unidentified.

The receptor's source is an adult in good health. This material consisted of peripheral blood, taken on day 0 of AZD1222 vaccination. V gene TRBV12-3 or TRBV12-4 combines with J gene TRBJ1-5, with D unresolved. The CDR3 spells CASSFGNQPQHF. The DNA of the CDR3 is TGTGCCAGCAGTTTTGGCAATCAGCCCCAGCATTTT.